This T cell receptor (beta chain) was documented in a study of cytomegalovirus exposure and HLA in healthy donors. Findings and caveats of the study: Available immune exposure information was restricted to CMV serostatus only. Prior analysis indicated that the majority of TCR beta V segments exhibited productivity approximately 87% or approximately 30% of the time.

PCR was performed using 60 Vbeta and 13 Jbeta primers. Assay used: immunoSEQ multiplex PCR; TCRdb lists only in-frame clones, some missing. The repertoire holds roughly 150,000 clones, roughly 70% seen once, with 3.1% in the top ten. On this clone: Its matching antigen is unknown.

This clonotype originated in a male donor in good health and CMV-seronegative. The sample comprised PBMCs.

The DNA for the CDR3 is TGTGCCAGTTCAGGGGCTGCGGGCAATCAGCCCCAGCATTTT. Protein: CASSGAAGNQPQHF. The chain employs TRBV19 and TRBJ1-5; tentative D call: TRBD1 (6 bases). The germline V and J ends were trimmed by 8 bases and 2 bases, with 13 bases remaining between them. CDR1 LNHDA and CDR2 SQIVND come from the germline V gene (reference sequence). The CDR3 loop spans 14 amino acids.